This paragraph reports one T cell receptor beta chain. These data are taken from a study of shared T cell receptors in the human thymus. Sequencing used immunoSEQ multiplex PCR; TCRdb keeps in-frame clones, though not all of them. This sample has 720,000 or so clones; roughly 85% occur once, and the top ten carry 0.008% to 0.011%. The same sample was also studied in work on human thymus T cells. As that report states: All donors were healthy Finnish infants who were undergoing corrective surgery to treat congenital heart defects. Resected material from corrective heart surgery provided the thymus tissue analysed. Blood and thymic repertoires both appeared biased in V and J gene usage. Related studies found that unrelated individuals share highly overlapping thymic repertoires.

The sample taken for sequencing was thymocytes. The sequence derives from a girl under three years old with a congenital heart defect.

Here the CDR3 reads CASSSMSTGSGTEAFF. The CDR3 bases are TGTGCCAGCAGCTCAATGAGCACAGGGTCGGGGACTGAAGCTTTCTTT. The chain is built from TRBV7-8 and TRBJ1-1; TRBD1 might be the D (6 bases). Between the trimmed V and J ends, which lost 4 bases and 5 bases, there was a span of 20 bases. The CDR3 length is 16 residues. The V gene's germline CDR1 is SGHVS and CDR2 FQNEAQ.